This T cell receptor (beta chain) stems from a study of Ad26.COV2.S vaccination and SARS-CoV-2 variants. About the study: Administration of Ad26.COV2.S was intramuscular, either once or twice 56 days apart. Study-wide results and limits: Reportedly, spike-specific CD8+ and CD4+ T cell responses achieved substantial breadth once vaccination had taken place. Estimates derived from TCR breadth and depth analyses may have underestimated total T cell responses.

The sample's treatment: some 20 received Ad26.COV2.S at low or high dose, single or two shots; five or six received placebo; per-sample allocation not given. Sampling was done on day 63 after the first vaccine or placebo injection. Sequencing used immunoSEQ multiplex PCR; TCRdb keeps in-frame clones, though not all of them. The sample holds around 310,000 clones, approximately 87% seen once. Germline CDR1 reads GTSNPN; CDR2 reads SVGIG (reference sequence). The CDR3 contains 13 residues. V lost 3 bases and J lost 5, with 13 bases in between. For this clone: Its target is not known.

The chain joins TRBV30 to TRBJ1-1, with D possibly TRBD1 on 6 matching bases. The source is a person between 18 and 65 years old who received the Ad26.COV2.S COVID-19 vaccine or a placebo. The specimen comprised peripheral blood, sampled in a trial of Ad26.COV2.S vaccine versus placebo. CDR3 protein: CAWSRGGNTEAFF. In nucleotides, the CDR3 is TGTGCCTGGAGCAGAGGGGGTAATACTGAAGCTTTCTTT.